The sequence of this T cell receptor beta chain was determined in a study of blood T cell repertoires in COVID-19. Study overall: The cDNA or gDNA used as material had been derived from T cells, B-cell-depleted T cells, or PBMCs.

This clone is a singleton in its sample. Sequencing used immunoSEQ multiplex PCR; TCRdb keeps in-frame clones, though not all of them. The sample holds 320,000 or so clones, less than 90% seen once. V lost 0 bases and J 0 bases, leaving 8 bases between the germline ends. The V gene's germline CDR1 is MNHEY and CDR2 SVGEGT. The CDR3 extends over 15 amino acids. The V and J genes are TRBV6-2 or TRBV6-3 and TRBJ2-5; D is perhaps TRBD1 (6 bases). The receptor's source is a woman in her twenties or thirties who had recovered from COVID-19. The specimen sequenced was PBMCs or T cells enriched from blood (not recorded which). DNA of the CDR3: TGTGCCAGCAGTTACTCGGGGACAAACCAAGAGACCCAGTACTTC. Its protein product is CASSYSGTNQETQYF.